The T cell receptor (beta chain) under discussion was sequenced for a study of T cells in Graves' hyperthyroidism and ophthalmopathy. Overall study: It was at initial diagnosis, before any treatment, that peripheral blood was collected.

From RNA transcripts, TCR beta CDR3 regions were amplified. TCR CDR3 regions were first amplified by RT-PCR with HTBI primers. One entry per CDR3 protein results from TCRdb running MiXCR on the multiplex PCR reads. Of 400,000 or so distinct CDR3 sequences detected, over 12% appear once; the ten largest clones hold 25% to 30%. Notes on the study in general: Most clonotypes expanded in the thyroid (above 0.001) were also present in blood.

This clonotype was seen at least ten times. The target antigen is unknown. V lost 1 base to trimming and J lost 3 bases, with 5 bases between them. The CDR3 runs 13 residues. Germline-derived CDR1 and CDR2 are MNHEY and SMNVEV (reference sequence). Clinical Activity Scores of at least 3, NOSPECS grades of at least 4 and durations under 3 months characterized ophthalmopathy patients. Extraction of PBMCs used approximately 10 ml of fresh peripheral blood. The material sequenced was blood. The TCR originated in a man over 45 with Graves' ophthalmopathy. The gene calls are TRBV27 and TRBJ2-3; the D is unclear. CDR3 amino acids: CASSLWGTDTQYF. In DNA, the CDR3 is TGTGCCAGCAGTTTATGGGGTACAGATACGCAGTATTTT.